The rows below give T cell receptor beta chains drawn from one sample of a study of blood T cell repertoires in COVID-19. The table came from immunoSEQ multiplex PCR; TCRdb's copy has only in-frame clones and leaves some out. In the table there are 100,000 to 150,000 clones, approximately 90% of which are singletons. The sample comprised peripheral blood. Receptors were obtained from a man aged 45-65 years with acute or convalescent COVID-19. Both conserved end residues are part of each CDR3. Fields, in order: V gene, clone size, D gene, J gene, CDR3 protein, CDR3 DNA. The D gene is left open where the match is weak. Clone size is given for some rows only: seen once, a few or many times, or a class if the clone is expanded.

v_call: TRBV7-9
clone_size: -
d_call: -
j_call: TRBJ1-6
cdr3_aa: CASSLNLSPLHF
cdr3_nt: TGTGCCAGCAGCTTAAATCTCTCACCCCTCCACTTT

v_call: TRBV7-9
clone_size: -
d_call: TRBD2
j_call: TRBJ2-1
cdr3_aa: CASSFSGGSNEQFF
cdr3_nt: TGTGCCAGCAGCTTCAGTGGCGGGAGTAATGAGCAGTTCTTC

v_call: TRBV29-1
clone_size: -
d_call: -
j_call: TRBJ2-1
cdr3_aa: CSAEAGPNEQFF
cdr3_nt: TGCAGCGCTGAGGCGGGCCCCAATGAGCAGTTCTTC

v_call: TRBV5-5
clone_size: -
d_call: TRBD1
j_call: TRBJ1-2
cdr3_aa: CASSFTGTGANYGYTF
cdr3_nt: TGTGCCAGCAGCTTCACCGGGACAGGGGCCAACTATGGCTACACCTTC

v_call: TRBV5-1
clone_size: -
d_call: TRBD1
j_call: TRBJ1-2
cdr3_aa: CASSTGQGDGYTF
cdr3_nt: TGCGCCAGCAGCACCGGACAGGGTGATGGCTACACCTTC

v_call: TRBV6-6
clone_size: -
d_call: -
j_call: TRBJ1-2
cdr3_aa: CASSLLGGRSTDGYTF
cdr3_nt: TGTGCCAGCAGTTTACTCGGGGGAAGGTCCACGGACGGCTACACCTTC

v_call: TRBV5-4
clone_size: -
d_call: -
j_call: TRBJ2-5
cdr3_aa: CASSQQETQYF
cdr3_nt: TGTGCCAGCAGCCAGCAAGAGACCCAGTACTTC

v_call: TRBV6-5
clone_size: -
d_call: -
j_call: TRBJ2-3
cdr3_aa: CASSLKAGSTDTQYF
cdr3_nt: TGTGCCAGCTCCCTAAAAGCGGGTTCCACAGATACGCAGTATTTT

v_call: TRBV7-9
clone_size: -
d_call: TRBD1
j_call: TRBJ1-5
cdr3_aa: CASSAQGDQPQHF
cdr3_nt: TGTGCCAGCAGCGCTCAGGGGGATCAGCCCCAGCATTTT

v_call: TRBV18
clone_size: few
d_call: -
j_call: TRBJ1-5
cdr3_aa: CASSPEGGQRANQPQHF
cdr3_nt: TGTGCCAGCTCACCCGAGGGGGGGCAGAGGGCCAATCAGCCCCAGCATTTT

v_call: TRBV6-5
clone_size: -
d_call: TRBD1
j_call: TRBJ2-7
cdr3_aa: CASTGTGAYEQYF
cdr3_nt: TGTGCCAGCACCGGGACAGGCGCCTACGAGCAGTACTTC

v_call: TRBV5-5
clone_size: once
d_call: -
j_call: TRBJ1-3
cdr3_aa: CASSFSGAGNTIYF
cdr3_nt: TGTGCCAGCAGCTTCTCGGGAGCTGGAAACACCATATATTTT

v_call: TRBV11-2
clone_size: -
d_call: -
j_call: TRBJ1-1
cdr3_aa: CASSLREGTEAFF
cdr3_nt: TGTGCCAGCAGCTTGAGGGAAGGCACTGAAGCTTTCTTT

v_call: TRBV3-1/TRBV3-2
clone_size: few
d_call: TRBD2
j_call: TRBJ2-1
cdr3_aa: CASSRRGDDNEQFF
cdr3_nt: TGTGCCAGCAGCCGGCGGGGGGACGACAATGAGCAGTTCTTC

v_call: TRBV5-1
clone_size: -
d_call: -
j_call: TRBJ2-5
cdr3_aa: CASSLEGSGETQYF
cdr3_nt: TGCGCCAGCAGCTTGGAGGGTAGCGGCGAGACCCAGTACTTC

v_call: TRBV10-1
clone_size: few
d_call: TRBD1
j_call: TRBJ2-7
cdr3_aa: CASSESNRGEQYF
cdr3_nt: TGCGCCAGCAGTGAGTCGAACAGGGGCGAGCAGTACTTC

v_call: TRBV20-1
clone_size: -
d_call: TRBD1
j_call: TRBJ1-3
cdr3_aa: CSASPRGQGSSGNTIYF
cdr3_nt: TGCAGTGCTAGTCCAAGAGGACAGGGATCCTCTGGAAACACCATATATTTT

v_call: TRBV18
clone_size: -
d_call: -
j_call: TRBJ1-2
cdr3_aa: CASSSLTSSETSNYGYTF
cdr3_nt: TGTGCCAGCTCTAGCTTAACTAGTTCGGAGACATCCAACTATGGCTACACCTTC

v_call: TRBV18
clone_size: -
d_call: TRBD1
j_call: TRBJ1-4
cdr3_aa: CASSPDRAANEKLFF
cdr3_nt: TGTGCCAGCTCACCCGACAGGGCAGCTAATGAAAAACTGTTTTTT

v_call: TRBV30
clone_size: -
d_call: -
j_call: TRBJ1-5
cdr3_aa: CAYQLGQQNQPQHF
cdr3_nt: TGTGCCTACCAACTAGGACAGCAGAATCAGCCCCAGCATTTT

v_call: TRBV29-1
clone_size: -
d_call: -
j_call: TRBJ1-2
cdr3_aa: CSVGTDLKQGGYTF
cdr3_nt: TGCAGCGTTGGGACAGACTTAAAACAAGGGGGCTACACCTTC

v_call: TRBV5-1
clone_size: -
d_call: -
j_call: TRBJ1-2
cdr3_aa: CASSPRVGDGYTF
cdr3_nt: TGCGCCAGCAGCCCTAGGGTAGGGGATGGCTACACCTTC

v_call: TRBV4-1
clone_size: -
d_call: -
j_call: TRBJ1-2
cdr3_aa: CASSQGEISYGYTF
cdr3_nt: TGCGCCAGCAGCCAAGGGGAGATTAGCTATGGCTACACCTTC

v_call: TRBV5-1
clone_size: -
d_call: TRBD1
j_call: TRBJ1-2
cdr3_aa: CASSPGGTAVYYGYTF
cdr3_nt: TGCGCCAGCAGCCCGGGAGGGACAGCGGTCTACTATGGCTACACCTTC

v_call: TRBV5-1
clone_size: -
d_call: TRBD2
j_call: TRBJ2-7
cdr3_aa: CASSGLAGNYEQYF
cdr3_nt: TGCGCCAGCAGCGGACTAGCGGGGAACTACGAGCAGTACTTC

v_call: TRBV3-1/TRBV3-2
clone_size: -
d_call: -
j_call: TRBJ1-1
cdr3_aa: CASSQGGSAVAFF
cdr3_nt: TGTGCCAGCAGCCAGGGTGGTTCGGCGGTTGCTTTCTTT

v_call: TRBV11-3
clone_size: -
d_call: TRBD1
j_call: TRBJ1-2
cdr3_aa: CASSLESLVVVRDSKRDGYTF
cdr3_nt: TGTGCCAGCAGCTTAGAGAGTTTGGTTGTTGTCCGGGACAGCAAAAGAGATGGCTACACCTTC

v_call: TRBV28
clone_size: -
d_call: -
j_call: TRBJ1-1
cdr3_aa: CASSLTVNTEAFF
cdr3_nt: TGTGCCAGCAGTCTGACAGTTAACACTGAAGCTTTCTTT

v_call: TRBV7-9
clone_size: -
d_call: TRBD1
j_call: TRBJ1-6
cdr3_aa: CASSSSRQGTFNSPLHF
cdr3_nt: TGTGCCAGCAGCTCATCGCGACAGGGAACATTTAATTCACCCCTCCACTTT

v_call: TRBV9
clone_size: -
d_call: -
j_call: TRBJ1-3
cdr3_aa: CASSVGSSNSGNTIYF
cdr3_nt: TGTGCCAGCAGCGTAGGGAGTTCAAACTCTGGAAACACCATATATTTT

v_call: TRBV27
clone_size: -
d_call: TRBD1
j_call: TRBJ1-1
cdr3_aa: CASRGRGQGNTEAFF
cdr3_nt: TGTGCCAGCAGGGGGCGGGGACAGGGGAACACTGAAGCTTTCTTT

v_call: TRBV4-1
clone_size: -
d_call: TRBD1
j_call: TRBJ1-2
cdr3_aa: CASSQPGQRNYGYTF
cdr3_nt: TGCGCCAGCAGCCAGCCGGGACAGCGAAACTATGGCTACACCTTC

v_call: TRBV6-5
clone_size: -
d_call: -
j_call: TRBJ2-1
cdr3_aa: CASSYPGNVEQFF
cdr3_nt: TGTGCCAGCAGTTACCCGGGGAACGTTGAGCAGTTCTTC

v_call: TRBV27
clone_size: -
d_call: -
j_call: TRBJ1-2
cdr3_aa: CASSPRQELTNGYTF
cdr3_nt: TGTGCCAGCAGTCCTAGACAGGAGTTAACTAATGGCTACACCTTC

v_call: TRBV5-4
clone_size: -
d_call: TRBD2
j_call: TRBJ2-3
cdr3_aa: CASEGLAGDSTDTQYF
cdr3_nt: TGTGCCAGCGAGGGACTAGCGGGAGATAGCACAGATACGCAGTATTTT

v_call: TRBV6-5
clone_size: -
d_call: -
j_call: TRBJ1-1
cdr3_aa: CASRPTGSPEAFF
cdr3_nt: TGTGCCAGCAGGCCAACAGGGAGCCCTGAAGCTTTCTTT

v_call: TRBV6-6
clone_size: -
d_call: TRBD1
j_call: TRBJ1-5
cdr3_aa: CASSHPGQVVASNQPQHF
cdr3_nt: TGTGCCAGCAGTCACCCGGGACAGGTAGTAGCGAGCAATCAGCCCCAGCATTTT

v_call: TRBV7-6
clone_size: -
d_call: -
j_call: TRBJ1-3
cdr3_aa: CASSLEVQHSGNTIYF
cdr3_nt: TGTGCCAGCAGCTTAGAAGTACAGCACTCTGGAAACACCATATATTTT

v_call: TRBV5-6
clone_size: few
d_call: -
j_call: TRBJ1-2
cdr3_aa: CASSYGQRSYGYTF
cdr3_nt: TGTGCCAGCAGCTATGGACAGAGGTCCTATGGCTACACCTTC

v_call: TRBV7-8
clone_size: -
d_call: -
j_call: TRBJ2-2
cdr3_aa: CASSTRMSNTGELFF
cdr3_nt: TGTGCCAGCAGCACCAGGATGTCCAACACCGGGGAGCTGTTTTTT

v_call: TRBV4-1
clone_size: -
d_call: -
j_call: TRBJ1-3
cdr3_aa: CASSQERPAGNTIYF
cdr3_nt: TGCGCCAGCAGCCAAGAACGGCCAGCGGGAAACACCATATATTTT

v_call: TRBV5-1
clone_size: once
d_call: -
j_call: TRBJ2-1
cdr3_aa: CASSLDSPGYNEQFF
cdr3_nt: TGCGCCAGCAGCTTAGATTCTCCGGGTTACAATGAGCAGTTCTTC

v_call: TRBV19
clone_size: -
d_call: TRBD1
j_call: TRBJ1-2
cdr3_aa: CASSILRDRGQQGYTF
cdr3_nt: TGTGCCAGTAGTATACTCCGGGACAGGGGGCAACAAGGCTACACCTTC

v_call: TRBV11-2
clone_size: few
d_call: -
j_call: TRBJ2-3
cdr3_aa: CASGKGDTHTDTQYF
cdr3_nt: TGTGCCAGCGGGAAGGGGGACACCCACACAGATACGCAGTATTTT

v_call: TRBV19
clone_size: once
d_call: TRBD1
j_call: TRBJ1-2
cdr3_aa: CASSPTGAGGYTF
cdr3_nt: TGTGCCAGTAGCCCCACAGGGGCAGGGGGCTACACCTTC

v_call: TRBV10-3
clone_size: -
d_call: -
j_call: TRBJ1-5
cdr3_aa: CAISTEGLGPQHF
cdr3_nt: TGTGCCATCAGTACGGAGGGTTTGGGGCCCCAGCATTTT

v_call: TRBV5-4
clone_size: once
d_call: -
j_call: TRBJ1-2
cdr3_aa: CASSPLKGVGGYTF
cdr3_nt: TGTGCCAGCAGTCCCCTGAAAGGGGTAGGTGGCTACACCTTC

v_call: TRBV11-2
clone_size: once
d_call: TRBD2
j_call: TRBJ2-5
cdr3_aa: CASSRISGGNIQTQYF
cdr3_nt: TGTGCCAGCAGCCGAATAAGCGGGGGGAACATACAGACCCAGTACTTC

v_call: TRBV4-1
clone_size: -
d_call: TRBD1
j_call: TRBJ2-7
cdr3_aa: CASSQGVGQGSYEQYF
cdr3_nt: TGCGCCAGCAGCCAAGGGGTCGGACAGGGGTCCTACGAGCAGTACTTC

v_call: TRBV10-1
clone_size: -
d_call: -
j_call: TRBJ2-7
cdr3_aa: CASSESSGRLYEQYF
cdr3_nt: TGCGCCAGCAGTGAGTCGAGCGGAAGGCTCTACGAGCAGTACTTC

v_call: TRBV5-1
clone_size: -
d_call: -
j_call: TRBJ1-3
cdr3_aa: CASSPTTSGNTIYF
cdr3_nt: TGCGCCAGCAGCCCAACAACCTCTGGAAACACCATATATTTT

v_call: TRBV5-1
clone_size: -
d_call: -
j_call: TRBJ2-7
cdr3_aa: CASSLGPGNFYEQYF
cdr3_nt: TGCGCCAGCAGCTTGGGGCCAGGCAATTTTTACGAGCAGTACTTC

v_call: TRBV9
clone_size: once
d_call: -
j_call: TRBJ1-3
cdr3_aa: CASSASLGLGNTIYF
cdr3_nt: TGTGCCAGCAGCGCGTCACTAGGGCTTGGAAACACCATATATTTT

v_call: TRBV6-1
clone_size: once
d_call: -
j_call: TRBJ1-1
cdr3_aa: CASSEVSLLNTEAFF
cdr3_nt: TGTGCCAGCAGTGAAGTCTCACTATTGAACACTGAAGCTTTCTTT

v_call: TRBV27
clone_size: -
d_call: -
j_call: TRBJ1-2
cdr3_aa: CASSLRGDYGYTF
cdr3_nt: TGTGCCAGCAGTTTACGGGGGGACTATGGCTACACCTTC

v_call: TRBV2
clone_size: -
d_call: -
j_call: TRBJ1-5
cdr3_aa: CASRGTRSNQPQHF
cdr3_nt: TGTGCCAGCAGGGGGACACGTAGCAATCAGCCCCAGCATTTT

v_call: TRBV10-3
clone_size: -
d_call: TRBD2
j_call: TRBJ2-7
cdr3_aa: CAISDSGGAREQYF
cdr3_nt: TGTGCCATCAGTGATAGCGGGGGAGCCAGGGAGCAGTACTTC

v_call: TRBV9
clone_size: -
d_call: TRBD1
j_call: TRBJ2-6
cdr3_aa: CASSVQGAHGANVLTF
cdr3_nt: TGTGCCAGCAGCGTTCAGGGGGCGCATGGGGCCAACGTCCTGACTTTC

v_call: TRBV4-1
clone_size: -
d_call: -
j_call: TRBJ1-3
cdr3_aa: CASSQAPGHLSGNTIYF
cdr3_nt: TGCGCCAGCAGCCAAGCACCCGGACATCTCTCTGGAAACACCATATATTTT